Presented here are 5 T cell receptor beta chains from one specimen sequenced in a study of cytomegalovirus exposure and HLA in healthy donors (dated by TCRdb to about 2017). Receptor libraries were prepared by the immunoSEQ multiplex PCR assay. Not all clones reach the TCRdb copy of this immuneACCESS table, which keeps in-frame sequences only. Checked studies attribute under half of the gap to unresolved V genes and leave the rest unexplained. The sample profile shows about 170,000 clones; around nine tenths of them were found once. 1.4% of the sample belongs to the ten largest clones. Sequencing input: PBMCs. These receptors came from a woman in her 30s in good health and CMV-seronegative.

V gene TRBV2 combines with J gene TRBJ2-5; 7 positions match TRBD1. The CDR3 length is 13 residues. Germline V lookup: CDR1 SNHLY, CDR2 FYNNEI. The V and J ends lost 6 bases and 5 bases, in that order; junction bases with no gene match: 6. The DNA for the CDR3 is TGTGCCAGCAGCGTCGACAGGGATGAGACCCAGTACTTC. Translated: CASSVDRDETQYF.

This chain links TRBV5-6 with TRBJ2-3; 7 bases line up with TRBD2. The CDR3 is 16 amino acids. In germline, CDR1 is SGHDT, CDR2 YYEEEE. The V and J ends lost 2 bases and 7 bases, in that order; junction bases with no gene match: 13. In nucleotides, the CDR3 is TGTGCCAGCAGCTTACGGGGGACTACTCCTGCGAATACGCAGTATTTT. It codes for CASSLRGTTPANTQYF.

J is TRBJ2-1 and V is TRBV5-1; TRBD2 agrees at 13 bases. CDR1 is SGHRS, CDR2 YFSETQ, per germline. CDR3 length: 18 amino acids. With V trimmed by 4 bases and J by 0 bases, 7 bases remained unmatched. CDR3 DNA: TGCGCCAGCAGCATAGGACTAGCGGGGGTTAGCTCCTACAATGAGCAGTTCTTC. It is translated as CASSIGLAGVSSYNEQFF.

The CDR3: CAWRLRSSGRYNEQFF. CDR3 nucleotides: TGTGCCTGGAGGCTTCGTTCTAGCGGGCGTTACAATGAGCAGTTCTTC. V is TRBV30 and J is TRBJ2-1; 8 positions agree with TRBD2. Unmatched junction bases numbered 11, after V lost 3 bases and J lost 4 bases. Germline V gene data show CDR1 as GTSNPN and CDR2 as SVGIG (reference sequence). The CDR3 loop spans 16 amino acids.

J is TRBJ1-6 and V is TRBV27; D not certain. The V gene's germline CDR1 is MNHEY and CDR2 SMNVEV (reference sequence). The CDR3 loop spans 13 amino acids. V lost 8 bases to trimming and J lost 0 bases, with 5 bases between them. This CDR3 is CASGSSYNSPLHF. CDR3 DNA: TGTGCCAGCGGGAGCTCCTATAATTCACCCCTCCACTTT.